This TCR beta chain emerged from a study of OX40 agonist ivuxolimab in advanced cancers. Study at large: Among those enrolled, mean age was about 63 years (range roughly 20 to 79) and about 79% were male.

For this clone: The antigen remains unidentified.

Overall study results and limits: In a subset of nonresponders, normalized T-cell clonal expansion was also low. Expanded clones tended on average to be more numerous among CD8+ T cells than CD4+. In the 0.1-3.0 mg/kg groups, partial responders showed among the lowest expansion.

Germline CDR1 is KGHSH and CDR2 is LQKENI. Trimming took 0 bases from V and 3 from J; bases not matched to a gene: 10. The CDR3 covers 18 residues. Using immunoSEQ multiplex PCR, the repertoire was profiled, and TCRdb retains in-frame clones only, with some absent. The table includes 65,000 to 95,000 clones, around 90% detected once. The clonotype comes from an adult with an advanced solid tumor such as melanoma, head and neck, liver or kidney cancer. The sequencing here drew on CD4+ or CD8+ T cells sorted from blood, taken in a trial of the OX40 agonist ivuxolimab. V is TRBV18 and J is TRBJ2-1, with 8 bases matching TRBD2. CDR3 nucleotides: TGTGCCAGCTCACCACCGGACTTGCGGGGGGCAAGCTACAATGAGCAGTTCTTC. Translation gives CASSPPDLRGASYNEQFF.